A selection of T cell receptor beta chains follows, all from one sample in a study of T cells in Graves' hyperthyroidism and ophthalmopathy. TCRdb re-called the multiplex PCR reads through MiXCR, storing one row per CDR3 protein. Among a few hundred thousand distinct CDR3 sequences, roughly 13% were seen once, and the ten largest hold less than 6.5%. The sequenced sample consisted of blood. All receptors come from a woman aged 18-29 years with Graves' hyperthyroidism. Both conserved end residues are part of each CDR3. A D gene is named only where the DNA matches it firmly. Some rows have no size entry. The others give once, few or many, or a class for an expanded clone.

TGCGCCAGCAGTGACGGTTTATCCTACAATGAGCAGTTCTTC,CASSDGLSYNEQFF,TRBV10-1,few,TRBJ2-1,NA
TGTGCCAGCAGTCCGTCTAGCGGGGGCTCCTACGAGCAGTACTTC,CASSPSSGGSYEQYF,TRBV12-3/TRBV12-4,many,TRBJ2-7,TRBD2
TGCAGTGCGATCGGGACTAGCGGAGACAGCTACGAGCAGTACTTC,CSAIGTSGDSYEQYF,TRBV20-1,few,TRBJ2-7,TRBD2
TGTGCCAGTAGTATGGACAGGGAACGGGATACGCAGTATTTT,CASSMDRERDTQYF,TRBV19,NA,TRBJ2-3,TRBD1
TGTGCCAGTAGTAAGGCGGACGGACTTTACAATCAGCCCCAGCATTTT,CASSKADGLYNQPQHF,TRBV19,few,TRBJ1-5,NA
TGCGCCAGCAGCCTTCGTGGGACCGCAAGCTCCTACGAGCAGTACTTC,CASSLRGTASSYEQYF,TRBV5-1,few,TRBJ2-7,NA
TGCAGTGCCTCACCACTAGCGGGAGGGCCCCGCTCCTACAATGAGCAGTTCTTC,CSASPLAGGPRSYNEQFF,TRBV20-1,many,TRBJ2-1,TRBD2
TGTGCCAGCAGTTTACCTTCCTACGAGCAGTACTTC,CASSLPSYEQYF,TRBV27,many,TRBJ2-7,NA
TGCGCCAGCAGCCACCCGGGCTCGTCTGGGGCCAACGTCCTGACTTTC,CASSHPGSSGANVLTF,TRBV4-1,NA,TRBJ2-6,NA
TGTGCCAGCAGCGTAGCTGGGCAGGGGGCGAACATTCAGTACTTC,CASSVAGQGANIQYF,TRBV9,few,TRBJ2-4,TRBD1
TGTGCCAGCAGCTGGGGGACTAGCGGGAGTATCGGGGAGCTGTTTTTT,CASSWGTSGSIGELFF,TRBV5-8,few,TRBJ2-2,TRBD2
TGTGCCACCAGCAGAGACCTCATTGCAAGCTATGGCTACACCTTC,CATSRDLIASYGYTF,TRBV15,many,TRBJ1-2,NA
TGCGCCAGCACCTCGGGTAGCGTCTACGAGCAGTACTTC,CASTSGSVYEQYF,TRBV10-2,many,TRBJ2-7,NA
TGTGCCAGCAGCTTTGTGGAGGGGGATTATGAGCAGTTCTTC,CASSFVEGDYEQFF,TRBV7-2,few,TRBJ2-1,NA
TGTGCCAGCAGCCCCATAATGACCGGGAACACTGAAGCTTTCTTT,CASSPIMTGNTEAFF,TRBV7-9,NA,TRBJ1-1,NA
TGTGCCAGCAGCGGCACTCTCGAGCAGTACTTC,CASSGTLEQYF,TRBV3-1,many,TRBJ2-7,NA
TGTGCCAGCCGACAGGGGACAGTAAATGAAAAACTGTTTTTT,CASRQGTVNEKLFF,TRBV28,many,TRBJ1-4,TRBD1
TGTGCCAGCAGTTCGGGACTAGCCCGAAACAATGAGCAGTTCTTC,CASSSGLARNNEQFF,TRBV28,many,TRBJ2-1,TRBD2
TGTGCCAGCAGCTTGGGGCCAGTAAATAATTCACCCCTCCACTTT,CASSLGPVNNSPLHF,TRBV5-6,NA,TRBJ1-6,NA
TGTGCCATCACTGCTAGCAATCAGCCCCAGCATTTT,CAITASNQPQHF,TRBV6-1,NA,TRBJ1-5,NA
TGTGCCAGCAGCCGGTACGGGGAGACCCAGCACTTC,CASSRYGETQHF,TRBV3-1,NA,TRBJ2-5,NA
TGTGCCAGCAGTTTGAGCAATGAGCAGTTCTTC,CASSLSNEQFF,TRBV5-1,many,TRBJ2-1,NA
TGCGCCAGCAGCTTGGAGGGACAGAGAAACATTCAGTACTTC,CASSLEGQRNIQYF,TRBV5-1,many,TRBJ2-4,TRBD1
TGCAGTGCTAGAGCAGGACTAGCCTACGAGCAGTACTTC,CSARAGLAYEQYF,TRBV20-1,many,TRBJ2-7,TRBD2
TGTGCCAGCAGCCAAGATCGCGCGGGAGGTAACGAGCAGTACTTC,CASSQDRAGGNEQYF,TRBV3-1,many,TRBJ2-7,TRBD2
TGTGCCATCAGCGCGGGAGGAAACTCGGGGGTATACGAGCAGTACTTC,CAISAGGNSGVYEQYF,TRBV10-3,few,TRBJ2-7,TRBD2
TGTGCCAGCAGCTTACCGGGACAGTACCCTAACTATGGCTACACCTTC,CASSLPGQYPNYGYTF,TRBV7-2,many,TRBJ1-2,TRBD1
TGTGCCAGCAGCTTAGGTTTCGGAACAGATACGCAGTATTTT,CASSLGFGTDTQYF,TRBV11-2,many,TRBJ2-3,NA
TGTGCCAGCAGCACCCCCCGCGGCGGGGCGGGCCTCTACGAGCAGTACTTC,CASSTPRGGAGLYEQYF,TRBV28,many,TRBJ2-7,NA
TGTGCCAGCAGTACGACGAACACCGGGGAGCTGTTTTTT,CASSTTNTGELFF,TRBV6-2/TRBV6-3,many,TRBJ2-2,NA
TGTGCCAGCAGCCTGACAGACGAGCAGTACTTC,CASSLTDEQYF,TRBV2,many,TRBJ2-7,NA
TGTGCCAGCAGCTTGCCCCTTTTGGGCACTGAAGCTTTCTTT,CASSLPLLGTEAFF,TRBV7-2,many,TRBJ1-1,NA
TGTGCCAGCAGCCAAGGGGGGGGACGAACTATTTCACCCCTCCACTTT,CASSQGGGRTISPLHF,TRBV14,NA,TRBJ1-6,NA
TGTGCCAGCAGTTTAGGGACTAGCGGGAATCCCTACAATGAGCAGTTCTTC,CASSLGTSGNPYNEQFF,TRBV27,few,TRBJ2-1,TRBD2
TGCGCCAGCAGCTTGGAACCCGCGGGACAGGCTGGCGCTTTCTTT,CASSLEPAGQAGAFF,TRBV5-1,many,TRBJ1-1,TRBD1
TGCAGTGCTAGAGGACTAGCGGGAGGGCCGATAGATACGCAGTATTTT,CSARGLAGGPIDTQYF,TRBV20-1,many,TRBJ2-3,TRBD2
TGTGCCAGCAGCCAAAGACAGTACGACGAGCAGTACTTC,CASSQRQYDEQYF,TRBV12-3/TRBV12-4,many,TRBJ2-7,NA
TGTGCCAGCAGACCCCAGGGACAGGCGAGGTATGGCTACACCTTC,CASRPQGQARYGYTF,TRBV28,few,TRBJ1-2,TRBD1
TGTGCCAGCTCACCACCGTTGCGGGACGGGGAGACCCAGTACTTC,CASSPPLRDGETQYF,TRBV18,many,TRBJ2-5,NA
TGTGCTAGTGGTTTTTTCGCCCAAGGCAATCAGCCCCAGCATTTT,CASGFFAQGNQPQHF,TRBV12-5,few,TRBJ1-5,NA
TGTGCCAGCCGGGACAGGGGGTTGGATTCACCCCTCCACTTT,CASRDRGLDSPLHF,TRBV19,few,TRBJ1-6,TRBD1
TGTGCCAGCAGTTACGGGGGACTAAGCACAGATACGCAGTATTTT,CASSYGGLSTDTQYF,TRBV6-9,few,TRBJ2-3,TRBD2
TGTGCCAGCGCCGTCGGGAACACTGAAGCTTTCTTT,CASAVGNTEAFF,TRBV5-6,few,TRBJ1-1,NA
TGTGCCAGCAGCTTAGGGACCACCTACGAGCAGTACTTC,CASSLGTTYEQYF,TRBV27,many,TRBJ2-7,NA
TGTGCCAGCAGTGAAGCGCTTCGGGGAAAACTGTTTTTT,CASSEALRGKLFF,TRBV2,many,TRBJ1-4,NA
TGTGCCAGCAGTTCCAGACAGATGAACACTGAAGCTTTCTTT,CASSSRQMNTEAFF,TRBV28,many,TRBJ1-1,NA
TGCGCCAGCAGCTTGGATTCGGTGGGGGGTTCGGCTTTCTTT,CASSLDSVGGSAFF,TRBV5-1,NA,TRBJ1-1,NA
TGTGCCAGCAGCTCACAGGGGACCCATCAGCCCCAGCATTTT,CASSSQGTHQPQHF,TRBV5-6,many,TRBJ1-5,TRBD1
TGCAGTGCTAGAGAGGGGGCAGGGCTTAATAATTCACCCCTCCACTTT,CSAREGAGLNNSPLHF,TRBV20-1,NA,TRBJ1-6,NA
TGTGCCAGCAGCCCCCTACGAGGGGCAGAGATGAACACTGAAGCTTTCTTT,CASSPLRGAEMNTEAFF,TRBV7-8,many,TRBJ1-1,NA
TGCAGTGCCCGCGGGAGTTATTACAATGAGCAGTTCTTC,CSARGSYYNEQFF,TRBV20-1,few,TRBJ2-1,TRBD2
TGTGCCAGCAGTTCGGGGACAGGGATCTACAATAAGCAGTTCTTC,CASSSGTGIYNKQFF,TRBV13,NA,TRBJ2-1,TRBD1
TGCGCCAGCAGCTTAGTCCTCCGAGGGCGAGTGGACGAGCAGTACTTC,CASSLVLRGRVDEQYF,TRBV5-1,NA,TRBJ2-7,NA
TGTGCCAGCTTAACAACTTATAGCAATCAGCCCCAGCATTTT,CASLTTYSNQPQHF,TRBV6-1,few,TRBJ1-5,NA